The 16 T cell receptor beta chains given below trace back to one sample, sequenced in a study of blood T cell repertoires in COVID-19. The data were produced by immunoSEQ multiplex PCR, yet TCRdb's version contains in-frame clones alone and is incomplete. The repertoire holds about 200,000 clones, about 88% seen once, with 15% to 20% in the top ten. Sequenced: peripheral blood. The origin of the receptors is a man between 50 and 59 years old with COVID-19, enrolled during active disease.

The chain is built from TRBV14 and TRBJ2-7; possible D gene TRBD1, 6 bases. Germline V CDR1 and CDR2: SGHDN, FVKESK. This CDR3 is built from 16 residues. Trimming stripped 0 bases from V and 3 bases from J, with 15 bases between. Here the CDR3 reads CASSQDPGEQGYEQYF. The CDR3 DNA sequence: TGTGCCAGCAGCCAAGACCCCGGAGAACAGGGCTACGAGCAGTACTTC.

This chain links TRBV10-2 with TRBJ2-2; D is possibly TRBD1 (5 bases). The CDR3 extends over 13 amino acids. Trimming shortened V by 6 bases and J by 3 bases, and 8 bases separated the two germline ends. Germline V CDR1 and CDR2: WSHSY, SAAADI. The CDR3 bases are TGCGCCAGCAGGAAGACAGACACCGGGGAGCTGTTTTTT. Amino acids: CASRKTDTGELFF.

The chain carries TRBV5-5 and TRBJ1-2; 7 positions agree with TRBD1. Germline-derived CDR1 and CDR2 are SGHKS and YYEKEE (reference sequence). This CDR3 region has 16 residues. Unmatched junction bases numbered 6, after V lost 0 bases and J lost 1 base. CDR3 sequence reads: CASSLGWTGNNYGYTF. The CDR3 DNA sequence: TGTGCCAGCAGCTTGGGTTGGACAGGAAATAACTATGGCTACACCTTC.

The rearrangement uses TRBV19 and TRBJ2-1; possibly TRBD2 for D (5 bases). There are 15 residues in the CDR3. Germline-derived CDR1 and CDR2 are LNHDA and SQIVND (reference sequence). Between the trimmed V and J ends, which lost 7 bases and 4 bases, there was a span of 17 bases. The CDR3, as DNA: TGTGCCAGTAAGAAGGGAGCGGACCCTTACAATGAGCAGTTCTTC. Its translation is CASKKGADPYNEQFF.

V and J are TRBV5-4 and TRBJ2-1, with 11 bases identical to TRBD1. With V trimmed by 4 bases and J by 3 bases, 9 bases remained unmatched. This CDR3 spans 17 amino acids. Germline assignment: CDR1 SGHNT and CDR2 YYREEE (reference sequence). For the CDR3, the DNA is TGTGCCAGCAGCCCGCCAACGGGGACAGGGGGCTACAATGAGCAGTTCTTC. Protein: CASSPPTGTGGYNEQFF. Together with reference TRBV5-4 and TRBJ2-1, the CDR3 gives the full variable domain: ETGVTQSPTHLIKTRGQQVTLRCSSQSGHNTVSWYQQALGQGPQFIFQYYREEENGRGNFPPRFSGLQFPNYSSELNVNALELDDSALYLCASSPPTGTGGYNEQFFGPGTRLTVL.

The CDR3 coding sequence is TGTGCCTGGGGGGTGCAGGCGGGAGAGACCCAGTACTTC. Its protein is CAWGVQAGETQYF. The chain is built from TRBV30 and TRBJ2-5, with D tentatively TRBD2 (5 bases). Germline loops: CDR1 GTSNPN, CDR2 SVGIG (reference sequence). Trimming took 5 bases from V and 4 from J, leaving 14 bases between them. The CDR3 has 13 amino acids.

The CDR3 DNA reads as TGTGCCAGCACCACGACAGGGTCGCGGGTTAACACTGAAGCTTTCTTT. Translating gives CASTTTGSRVNTEAFF. J is TRBJ1-1 and V is TRBV28; TRBD1 agrees at 7 bases. The trim removed 7 bases at V and 2 bases at J, leaving 13 bases unmatched. The CDR3 totals 16 residues. Germline-derived CDR1 and CDR2 are MDHEN and SYDVKM.

For this clone: Other DNA sequences within the sample encode an identical CDR3. This chain joins TRBV5-4 and TRBJ1-2; 9 nucleotides match TRBD1. Germline loops: CDR1 SGHNT, CDR2 YYREEE (reference sequence). The CDR3 is 14 amino acids. V lost 4 bases and J lost 4; bases outside the gene matches: 5. The CDR3, as DNA: TGTGCCAGCAGCAGCCCGGGACAGGGCTATGGCTACACCTTC. Its protein product is CASSSPGQGYGYTF.

This clone has just a few counts. The chain uses TRBV6-6 and TRBJ2-4; tentative D call: TRBD2 (6 bases). CDR3 size: 16 residues. Looked up from germline, CDR1 is MNHNY and CDR2 is SVGAGI (reference sequence). V lost 8 bases, J lost 3 bases, and 20 bases lay in between. Written as DNA, the CDR3 is TGTGCCAGCCTCGAAGGGTCTAGCGATGGCAAAAACATTCAGTACTTC. Translating gives CASLEGSSDGKNIQYF.

This chain connects TRBV4-1 to TRBJ2-7, with TRBD2 matching over 7 bases. Trimming at V came to 3 bases and at J to 2 bases, leaving 7 bases not matched to a gene. This CDR3 has 15 residues. The V gene's germline CDR1 is MGHRA and CDR2 YSYEKL. Written as DNA, the CDR3 is TGCGCCAGCAGCCATCTAGCGGAGGGCCCCTACGAGCAGTACTTC. This translates into CASSHLAEGPYEQYF.

This rearrangement joins TRBV5-1 to TRBJ2-1; TRBD1 matches 8 bases. The CDR3 length is 13 residues. Germline V gene data show CDR1 as SGHRS and CDR2 as YFSETQ. V gave up 4 bases and J gave up 6 bases; unmatched junction bases: 3. Written as DNA, the CDR3 is TGCGCCAGCAGCATCGGACAGGGCAATGAGCAGTTCTTC. Its translation is CASSIGQGNEQFF.

There are a few counts of this clone. V gene TRBV10-3 combines with J gene TRBJ1-3; D gene uncertain. This CDR3 region has 14 residues. Germline V gene data show CDR1 as ENHRY and CDR2 as SYGVKD. Trimming took off 5 bases at V and 4 bases at J, with 12 bases between the two ends. In nucleotides, the CDR3 is TGTGCCATCAGTCCGGGGTACGTCGGAAACACCATATATTTT. Amino acids: CAISPGYVGNTIYF.

This clone was observed a single time. The V gene is TRBV7-6, the J gene TRBJ2-1, with TRBD2 matching 13 bases. The V segment lost 5 bases and the J segment 1 base; nucleotides outside the gene matches: 5. In germline, CDR1 is SGHVS, CDR2 FNYEAQ. This CDR3 contains 17 residues. The CDR3 DNA is TGTGCCAGCAGCGCTGGGACTAGCGGGGAATCCTACAATGAGCAGTTCTTC. Translation gives CASSAGTSGESYNEQFF.

The V and J genes are TRBV5-1 and TRBJ2-1; 11 bases are a match to TRBD1. Trimming removed 5 bases from V and 11 bases from J; junction bases left unmatched: 9. CDR3 size: 14 residues. The germline V gene has CDR1 SGHRS and CDR2 YFSETQ. For the CDR3, the DNA is TGCGCCAGCAGGCTGGGGACAGGGGGAGAGAAGCAGTTCTTC. Residues: CASRLGTGGEKQFF.

This clone was recorded many times. The gene calls are TRBV21-1 and TRBJ2-7; the tabulated D call, TRBD2, remains unverified against the DNA. TRBV21-1 is classified as a pseudogene. The length of the CDR3 is 16 residues. The CDR3 DNA reads TGTGCCAGCAGCAAAGTAATTGAGGGCTGGACCTACGAGCAGTACTTC. Encoded protein: CASSKVIEGWTYEQYF.

Points on this clone: The junction departs from germline at one end; a sequencing error may be responsible. The chain is built from TRBV4-2 and TRBJ2-7, with TRBD1 identical over 7 bases. Germline lookup yields CDR1 LGHNA and CDR2 YNFKEQ. This CDR3 spans 14 amino acids. The CDR3 reads CASTQRTGGYEQYF. Written as DNA, the CDR3 is TGTGCCAGCACCCAACGGACAGGCGGCTACGAGCAGTACTTC.